Presented here are 5 T cell receptor beta chains from one specimen sequenced in a study of siplizumab effects on memory and regulatory T cells. The data were produced by immunoSEQ multiplex PCR, yet TCRdb's version contains in-frame clones alone and is incomplete. The data show over 100,000 clones, approximately 92% seen once. The specimen sequenced was non-Treg CD4+ T cells sorted from blood. The source of these receptors is a human donor in good health.

The chain uses TRBV10-3 and TRBJ1-1; D perhaps matches TRBD1 (6 bases). Trimming removed 5 bases at V and 1 base at J, with 11 bases between. CDR1 is ENHRY and CDR2 is SYGVKD in the germline V gene. The CDR3 totals 14 residues. CDR3 loop: CAISWDTKNTEAFF. The CDR3 DNA is TGTGCCATCAGTTGGGACACAAAGAACACTGAAGCTTTCTTT.

The V and J genes are TRBV2 and TRBJ2-7, with 8 bases aligning to TRBD1. Germline CDR1 is SNHLY and CDR2 is FYNNEI. V lost 7 bases and J lost 6; bases outside the gene matches: 14. The CDR3 consists of 15 residues. CDR3 DNA sequence: TGTGCCAGCATCGAAGTGGACAGGGAGATTGGCGAGCAGTACTTC. Its translation is CASIEVDREIGEQYF.

The V and J genes are TRBV28 and TRBJ1-1; weak D call: TRBD1 (5 bases). The CDR3 contains 14 residues. Per germline, CDR1 MDHEN and CDR2 SYDVKM. V dropped 7 bases and J dropped 1 base, with 13 bases sitting between them. The CDR3 protein is CASIGQGQNTEAFF. The CDR3 coding sequence is TGTGCCAGCATCGGGCAGGGCCAGAACACTGAAGCTTTCTTT.

This clone was counted between two and nine times. The CDR3 coding sequence is TGTGCCAGCAGGGGGAACACTGAAGCTTTCTTT. This sequence encodes CASRGNTEAFF. The chain uses TRBV6-6 and TRBJ1-1; no clear D gene. Germline CDR1 is MNHNY and CDR2 is SVGAGI (reference sequence). CDR3 size: 11 residues. Trimming removed 6 bases at V and 1 base at J, with 3 bases between.

The J gene is TRBJ1-1, the V gene TRBV6-1; TRBD1 matches at 9 bases. V dropped 6 bases and J dropped 3; count of bases not matched to a gene: 5. This CDR3 is 14 amino acids long. CDR1 MNHNS and CDR2 SASEGT come from the germline V gene. CDR3 in DNA: TGTGCCAGCAGCCTAACAGGGGGCTACACTGAAGCTTTCTTT. Encoded protein: CASSLTGGYTEAFF.